The rows below give T cell receptor beta chains drawn from one sample of a study of T cells in localized non-small cell lung cancer. Generated by immunoSEQ multiplex PCR, the TCRdb table keeps only in-frame clones and is missing some. Here the sample spans 70,000 to 100,000 clones, more than 75% being singletons. Sequencing was performed on PBMCs, taken before any cancer treatment. These receptors were obtained from a woman aged 35 to 75 with stage II squamous cell lung carcinoma. Both conserved end residues are part of each CDR3. A D gene is named only where the DNA matches it firmly. Clone sizes are given selectively: once, few, many, or a class where the clone is expanded.

j_call	clone_size	cdr3_length	d_call	v_call	cdr3_nt	cdr3_aa
TRBJ1-1	few	19	TRBD1	TRBV5-5	TGTGCCAGCAGCCGGGTCTTCCGGGACAGGGTGGTAGGTAACACTGAAGCTTTCTTT	CASSRVFRDRVVGNTEAFF
TRBJ2-5	-	16	-	TRBV5-4	TGTGCCAGCAGCTTAGGGGGGAGCGACCTTCAAGAGACCCAGTACTTC	CASSLGGSDLQETQYF
TRBJ2-7	-	15	-	TRBV9	TGTGCCAGCAGCGTAGGGCAGGGAGCCACCTACGAGCAGTACTTC	CASSVGQGATYEQYF
TRBJ2-5	once	15	-	TRBV21-1	TGTGCCAGCAGCAAGCCCCCCCGGTCAGTAGAGACCCAGTACTTC	CASSKPPRSVETQYF
TRBJ2-7	-	12	-	TRBV6-6	TGTGCCAGCAGTTCTCCCCCGTACGAGCAGTACTTC	CASSSPPYEQYF
TRBJ2-2	once	17	-	TRBV19	TGTGCCAGTAGTACAAAACCCAGCGGGTATTACGCCGGGGAGCTGTTTTTT	CASSTKPSGYYAGELFF
TRBJ2-7	-	13	-	TRBV28	TGTGCCAGCAGTTCTCAAGGGTTGAAGGAGCAGTACTTC	CASSSQGLKEQYF
TRBJ1-4	-	13	-	TRBV7-2	TGTGCCAGCAGCTTAGTGGGGGGAGAAAAACTGTTTTTT	CASSLVGGEKLFF
TRBJ1-4	-	14	-	TRBV5-1	TGCGCCAGCAGCTTGAGGGGAGATAATGAAAAACTGTTTTTT	CASSLRGDNEKLFF
TRBJ2-3	-	15	-	TRBV9	TGTGCCAGCAGCGTAGTCGAGGGACGCACAGATACGCAGTATTTT	CASSVVEGRTDTQYF
TRBJ2-2	-	13	-	TRBV14	TGTGCCAGCACCGCTCGGGCCACCGGGGAGCTGTTTTTT	CASTARATGELFF
TRBJ1-6	-	15	TRBD1	TRBV6-5	TGTGCCAGCAGGGCGGCCGGGACAGGGGGCTTACCCCTCCACTTT	CASRAAGTGGLPLHF
TRBJ2-1	-	14	TRBD1	TRBV7-8	TGTGCCAGCAGCCCTGGGACAGGGCGGGCTGAGCAGTTCTTC	CASSPGTGRAEQFF
TRBJ1-2	-	13	-	TRBV18	TGTGCCAGCTCACCAACCGGGCACTATGGCTACACCTTC	CASSPTGHYGYTF
TRBJ2-7	-	13	-	TRBV6-6	TGTGCCAGCAGTTACTCGTCCATGCTCGAGCAGTACTTC	CASSYSSMLEQYF
TRBJ2-3	-	17	-	TRBV14	TGTGCCAGCAGCCAAGAGGTGAGGGCTTCTAGCACAGATACGCAGTATTTT	CASSQEVRASSTDTQYF
TRBJ2-3	-	13	-	TRBV30	TGTGCCTGGAGGCAGGCTAGCACAGATACGCAGTATTTT	CAWRQASTDTQYF
TRBJ2-7	-	16	TRBD2	TRBV30	TGTGCCTGGAGTGCCCCACCATTCGGGGGGGGAAACGAGCAGTACTTC	CAWSAPPFGGGNEQYF
TRBJ2-5	-	16	TRBD2	TRBV29-1	TGCAGCGTTGAGGGGACTAGCGGGAGGGCGATAGAGACCCAGTACTTC	CSVEGTSGRAIETQYF
TRBJ1-1	once	16	-	TRBV19	TGTGCCAGTAGCCCTTTGCCAGGGTGGGGATTAACTGAAGCTTTCTTT	CASSPLPGWGLTEAFF
TRBJ2-7	-	14	TRBD2	TRBV5-1	TGCGCCAGCAGCTTTAGCGGGAGCTCCTACGAGCAGTACTTC	CASSFSGSSYEQYF
TRBJ2-7	-	14	TRBD2	TRBV13	TGTGCCAGCAGCTTGGGCGGGAGCTCCTACGAGCAGTACTTC	CASSLGGSSYEQYF
TRBJ2-1	-	13	-	TRBV6-5	TGTGCCAGCAGTCCCACCTTACAGGGGAGGGGGTTCTTC	CASSPTLQGRGFF
TRBJ1-1	-	13	TRBD1	TRBV5-8	TGTGCCAGCAGCTCCGGGACAGTAAAAGAAGCTTTCTTT	CASSSGTVKEAFF
TRBJ1-1	-	13	TRBD1	TRBV19	TGTGCCAGTAGTACACAGGGGGCGCCTGAAGCTTTCTTT	CASSTQGAPEAFF
TRBJ1-6	-	14	-	TRBV5-6	TGTGCCAGCAGCTTGGCCACCTATAATTCACCCCTCCACTTT	CASSLATYNSPLHF
TRBJ1-1	-	15	-	TRBV28	TGTGCCAGCAGCCAAACCCTTGGGGCGGACACTGAAGCTTTCTTT	CASSQTLGADTEAFF
TRBJ1-2	-	13	-	TRBV6-1	TGTGCCAGCAGTGAAGTCGGCCTTTATGGCTACACCTTC	CASSEVGLYGYTF
TRBJ2-4	-	14	-	TRBV6-1	TGTGCCAGCAGTGAAGGAGGAGTTCTAAACATTCAGTACTTC	CASSEGGVLNIQYF
TRBJ2-7	-	14	-	TRBV7-6	TGTGCCAGCAGTCGTGACCCGTCGACATACGAGCAGTACTTC	CASSRDPSTYEQYF
TRBJ2-7	-	21	-	TRBV30	TGTGCCTGGAGTTCGTTTCCGTTTGGCCCAGGGAGGAACACGAATGCCTACGAGCAGTACTTC	CAWSSFPFGPGRNTNAYEQYF
TRBJ2-7	-	13	-	TRBV11-3	TGTGCCAGCTCACGGAGTTTCTCTTACGAGCAGTACTTC	CASSRSFSYEQYF
TRBJ2-5	-	16	-	TRBV28	TGTGCCAGCAGCCCACACCAGGGACGGGGTCAAGAGACCCAGTACTTC	CASSPHQGRGQETQYF
TRBJ1-3	-	14	-	TRBV6-1	TGTGCCAGCAGTACAGATTCCTCTGGAAACACCATATATTTT	CASSTDSSGNTIYF
TRBJ1-1	-	13	-	TRBV19	TGTGCCAGTAGTATGAAGCTACTCACTGAAGCTTTCTTT	CASSMKLLTEAFF
TRBJ1-1	-	13	-	TRBV7-2	TGTGCCAGCAGCCAGGCGAGAAGGACTGAAGCTTTCTTT	CASSQARRTEAFF
TRBJ2-7	-	17	-	TRBV21-1	TGTGCCAGCAGCAGCGTTTTAGCGGGGGTTCTGAGCTACGAGCAGTACTTC	CASSSVLAGVLSYEQYF
TRBJ2-3	-	14	-	TRBV4-2	TGTGCCAGCAGCCAAGAATCATATGCGGGACTTCAGTATTTT	CASSQESYAGLQYF
TRBJ1-1	once	14	-	TRBV7-9	TGTGCCAGCAGCCTAGTATCGGAGTCCCGAGGAGCTTTCTTT	CASSLVSESRGAFF
TRBJ1-2	-	13	-	TRBV6-1	TGTGCCAGCCGGACAGACTCCAACTATGGCTACACCTTC	CASRTDSNYGYTF
TRBJ1-5	-	16	-	TRBV5-6	TGTGCCAGCAGCTTATTTAATGGGGGGAACATTCAGCCCCAGCATTTT	CASSLFNGGNIQPQHF
TRBJ1-2	-	13	-	TRBV6-5	TGTGCCAGCAGTTCGGCAGGGCTGCATGGCTACACCTTC	CASSSAGLHGYTF
TRBJ2-3	-	15	TRBD2	TRBV11-3	TGTGCCAGCAGCTCGGGGGGGACTAGCACAGATACGCAGTATTTT	CASSSGGTSTDTQYF
TRBJ1-2	-	14	TRBD1	TRBV9	TGTGCCAGCAGCGTTACTGTACAGGGGGCTGGCTACACCTTC	CASSVTVQGAGYTF
TRBJ1-1	-	12	-	TRBV10-3	TGTGCCATCAGGGGCCGGAACACTGAAGCTTTCTTT	CAIRGRNTEAFF
TRBJ2-7	-	12	-	TRBV27	TGTGCCAGTAGTGCATTTTCAGGGAAGGCGTACTTC	CASSAFSGKAYF
TRBJ2-7	-	13	TRBD1	TRBV2	TGTGCCAGCACTCAAGACAGGGACTACGAGCAGTACTTC	CASTQDRDYEQYF
TRBJ2-6	once	18	TRBD2	TRBV5-1	TGCGCCAGCAGCTTAGTGGGACGGGGGGACTCTGGGGCCAACGTCCTGACTTTC	CASSLVGRGDSGANVLTF
TRBJ1-5	-	14	-	TRBV29-1	TGCAGCGTTGACGATCGGGGGGCGAGACAGCCCCAGCATTTT	CSVDDRGARQPQHF
TRBJ1-1	-	14	TRBD1	TRBV5-6	TGTGCCAGCAGCCCGGGGACAGCTAACACTGAAGCTTTCTTT	CASSPGTANTEAFF
TRBJ2-1	-	14	-	TRBV5-6	TGTGCCAGCAGCTTGGGTGGGAGCCACAATGAGCAGTTCTTC	CASSLGGSHNEQFF
TRBJ1-1	-	16	TRBD1	TRBV27	TGTGCCAGCAGTTCGCGAAGGGGACAGGTAAACACTGAAGCTTTCTTT	CASSSRRGQVNTEAFF
TRBJ2-2	-	16	TRBD1	TRBV18	TGTGCCAGCTCACCTGGACAGGGGTCGTACACCGGGGAGCTGTTTTTT	CASSPGQGSYTGELFF
TRBJ2-7	-	15	-	TRBV7-2	TGTGCCAGCAGCTTAGTGGGGGGGACAGACTACGAGCAGTACTTC	CASSLVGGTDYEQYF
TRBJ1-5	-	12	-	TRBV21-1	TGTGCCGGAGGGACAGACAATCAGCCCCAGCATTTT	CAGGTDNQPQHF
TRBJ2-3	-	12	-	TRBV14	TGTGCCAGCCAGGGTAACACAGATACGCAGTATTTT	CASQGNTDTQYF
TRBJ2-7	-	16	TRBD2	TRBV13	TGTGCCAGCAGCTTAGAGGGTAGCGGGAGGGCCGGCGAGCAGTACTTC	CASSLEGSGRAGEQYF
TRBJ1-5	-	18	TRBD1	TRBV15	TGTGCCACCAGCAGAGAGGGGGTGGACAGGGGCCTGAGTCAGCCCCAGCATTTT	CATSREGVDRGLSQPQHF
TRBJ1-2	few	13	-	TRBV5-8	TGTGCCAGCAGGCACCGACGCAGGGACGGCTACACCTTC	CASRHRRRDGYTF